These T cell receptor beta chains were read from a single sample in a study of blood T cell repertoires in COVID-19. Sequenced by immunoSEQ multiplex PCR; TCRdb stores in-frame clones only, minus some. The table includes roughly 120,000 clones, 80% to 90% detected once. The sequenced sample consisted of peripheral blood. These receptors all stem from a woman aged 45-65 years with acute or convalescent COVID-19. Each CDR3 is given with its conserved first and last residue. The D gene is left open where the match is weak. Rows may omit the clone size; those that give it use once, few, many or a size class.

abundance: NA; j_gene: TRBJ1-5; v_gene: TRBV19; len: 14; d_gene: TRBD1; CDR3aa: CASTPTGGGQPQHF; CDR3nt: TGTGCCAGTACCCCAACAGGGGGAGGTCAGCCCCAGCATTTT
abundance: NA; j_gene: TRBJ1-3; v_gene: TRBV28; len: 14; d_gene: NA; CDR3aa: CASSSPHTGNTIYF; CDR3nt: TGTGCCAGCAGTTCCCCCCACACGGGAAACACCATATATTTT
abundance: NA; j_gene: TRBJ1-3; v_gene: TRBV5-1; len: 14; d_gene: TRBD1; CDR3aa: CASSSGQIGNTIYF; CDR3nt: TGCGCCAGCAGCTCGGGACAGATCGGAAACACCATATATTTT
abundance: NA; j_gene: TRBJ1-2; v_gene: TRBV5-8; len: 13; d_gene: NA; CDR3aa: CASSLGGAGGYTF; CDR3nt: TGTGCCAGCAGCTTGGGTGGGGCAGGTGGCTACACCTTC
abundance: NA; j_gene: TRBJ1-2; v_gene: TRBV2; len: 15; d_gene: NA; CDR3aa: CASRLGGARDYGYTF; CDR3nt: TGTGCCAGCAGGCTGGGGGGGGCTAGAGACTATGGCTACACCTTC
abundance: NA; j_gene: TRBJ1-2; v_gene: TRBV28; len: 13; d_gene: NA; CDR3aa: CASSRSGGGGYTF; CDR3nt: TGTGCCAGCAGCCGAAGCGGGGGAGGCGGCTACACCTTC
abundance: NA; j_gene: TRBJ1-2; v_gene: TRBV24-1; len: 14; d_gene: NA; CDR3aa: CATSDSVTNYGYTF; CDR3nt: TGTGCCACCAGTGATTCTGTTACTAACTATGGCTACACCTTC
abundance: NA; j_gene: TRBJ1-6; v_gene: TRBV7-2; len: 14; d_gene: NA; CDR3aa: CASSFEDMNSPLHF; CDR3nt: TGTGCCAGCAGTTTCGAGGATATGAATTCACCCCTCCACTTT
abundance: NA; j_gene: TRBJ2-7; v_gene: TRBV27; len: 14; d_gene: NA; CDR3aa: CAVRSGSFSYEQYF; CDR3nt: TGTGCCGTCCGTTCAGGCTCATTTTCCTACGAGCAGTACTTC
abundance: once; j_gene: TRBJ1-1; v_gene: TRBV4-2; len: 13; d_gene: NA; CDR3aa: CASSQESDTEAFF; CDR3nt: TGTGCCAGCAGCCAGGAGAGTGACACTGAAGCTTTCTTT
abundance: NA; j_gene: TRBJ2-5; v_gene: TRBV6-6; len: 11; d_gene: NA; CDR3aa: CASSHGVTQYF; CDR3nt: TGTGCCAGCAGCCACGGGGTGACCCAGTACTTC
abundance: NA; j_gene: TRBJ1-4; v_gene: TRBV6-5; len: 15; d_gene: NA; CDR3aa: CASMPIQGLGEKLFF; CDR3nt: TGTGCCAGCATGCCTATCCAGGGGTTGGGTGAAAAACTGTTTTTT
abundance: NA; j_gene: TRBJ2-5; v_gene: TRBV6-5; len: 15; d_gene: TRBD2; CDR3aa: CASSLPAGGRWTQYF; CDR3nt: TGTGCCAGCAGTCTCCCAGCGGGGGGGCGTTGGACCCAGTACTTC
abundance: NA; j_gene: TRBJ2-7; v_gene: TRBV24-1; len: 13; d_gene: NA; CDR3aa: CATSDEFKDEQYF; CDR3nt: TGTGCCACCAGTGATGAGTTCAAAGACGAGCAGTACTTC
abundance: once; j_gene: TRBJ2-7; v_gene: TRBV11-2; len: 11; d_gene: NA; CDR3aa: CASSLDSEQYF; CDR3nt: TGTGCCAGCAGCTTAGACTCCGAGCAGTACTTC
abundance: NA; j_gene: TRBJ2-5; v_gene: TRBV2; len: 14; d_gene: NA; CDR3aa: CASSKNELQETQYF; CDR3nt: TGTGCCAGCAGTAAAAACGAGTTACAAGAGACCCAGTACTTC
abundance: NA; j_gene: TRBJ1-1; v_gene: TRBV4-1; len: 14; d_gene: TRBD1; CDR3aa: CASSQSRGDTEAFF; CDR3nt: TGCGCCAGCAGCCAAAGCAGGGGGGACACTGAAGCTTTCTTT
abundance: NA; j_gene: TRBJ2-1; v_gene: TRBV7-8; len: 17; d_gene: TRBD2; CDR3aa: CASSFGRGSGIYNEQFF; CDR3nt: TGTGCCAGCAGCTTCGGCCGGGGTAGCGGGATATACAATGAGCAGTTCTTC
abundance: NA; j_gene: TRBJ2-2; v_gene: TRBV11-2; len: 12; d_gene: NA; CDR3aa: CASSIGTGELFF; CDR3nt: TGTGCCAGCAGTATCGGTACCGGGGAGCTGTTTTTT
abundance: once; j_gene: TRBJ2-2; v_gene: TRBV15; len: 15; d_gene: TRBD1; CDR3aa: CATSRDRVRTGELFF; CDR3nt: TGTGCCACCAGCAGGGACAGGGTTAGGACCGGGGAGCTGTTTTTT
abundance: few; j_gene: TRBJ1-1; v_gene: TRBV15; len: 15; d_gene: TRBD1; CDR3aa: CATSRPQDDRVEAFF; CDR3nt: TGTGCCACCAGCAGACCCCAAGACGACAGGGTTGAAGCTTTCTTT
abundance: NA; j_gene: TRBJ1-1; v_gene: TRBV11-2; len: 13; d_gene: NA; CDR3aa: CASSPPGNTEAFF; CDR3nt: TGTGCCAGCAGCCCCCCCGGGAACACTGAAGCTTTCTTT
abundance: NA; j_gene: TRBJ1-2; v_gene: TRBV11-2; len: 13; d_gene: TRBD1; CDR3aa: CASSPGGYYGYTF; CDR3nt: TGTGCCAGCAGCCCAGGGGGATACTATGGCTACACCTTC
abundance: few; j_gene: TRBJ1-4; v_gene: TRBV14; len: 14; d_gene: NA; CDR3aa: CASSVERGYEKLFF; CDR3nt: TGTGCCAGCAGCGTAGAGAGGGGGTACGAAAAACTGTTTTTT
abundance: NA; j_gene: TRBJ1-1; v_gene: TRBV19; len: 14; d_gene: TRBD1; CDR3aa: CASSTRTGNTEAFF; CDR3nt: TGTGCCAGTAGTACCCGGACAGGGAACACTGAAGCTTTCTTT
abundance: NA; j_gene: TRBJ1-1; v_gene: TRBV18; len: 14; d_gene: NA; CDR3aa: CASSPEQGSTEAFF; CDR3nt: TGTGCCAGCTCACCAGAACAGGGTTCCACTGAAGCTTTCTTT
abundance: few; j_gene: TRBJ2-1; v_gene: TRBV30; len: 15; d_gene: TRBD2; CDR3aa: CAWSRAGLADNEQFF; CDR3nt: TGTGCCTGGAGTAGAGCTGGACTAGCGGACAATGAGCAGTTCTTC
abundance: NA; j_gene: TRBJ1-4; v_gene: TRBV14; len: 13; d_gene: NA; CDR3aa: CASSQDMGGKLFF; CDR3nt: TGTGCCAGCAGCCAAGATATGGGAGGAAAACTGTTTTTT
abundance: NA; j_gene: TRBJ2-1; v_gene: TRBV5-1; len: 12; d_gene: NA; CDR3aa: CASSLASLEQFF; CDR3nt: TGCGCCAGCAGCTTGGCCTCCCTTGAGCAGTTCTTC
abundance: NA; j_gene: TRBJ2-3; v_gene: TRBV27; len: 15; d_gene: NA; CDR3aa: CASSLNYPGLDTQYF; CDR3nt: TGTGCCAGCAGTTTGAATTACCCAGGGTTGGATACGCAGTATTTT
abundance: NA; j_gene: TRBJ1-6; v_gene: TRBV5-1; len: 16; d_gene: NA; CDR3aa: CASSLADRGPDSPLHF; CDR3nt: TGCGCCAGCAGCTTGGCGGACAGAGGTCCCGATTCACCCCTCCACTTT